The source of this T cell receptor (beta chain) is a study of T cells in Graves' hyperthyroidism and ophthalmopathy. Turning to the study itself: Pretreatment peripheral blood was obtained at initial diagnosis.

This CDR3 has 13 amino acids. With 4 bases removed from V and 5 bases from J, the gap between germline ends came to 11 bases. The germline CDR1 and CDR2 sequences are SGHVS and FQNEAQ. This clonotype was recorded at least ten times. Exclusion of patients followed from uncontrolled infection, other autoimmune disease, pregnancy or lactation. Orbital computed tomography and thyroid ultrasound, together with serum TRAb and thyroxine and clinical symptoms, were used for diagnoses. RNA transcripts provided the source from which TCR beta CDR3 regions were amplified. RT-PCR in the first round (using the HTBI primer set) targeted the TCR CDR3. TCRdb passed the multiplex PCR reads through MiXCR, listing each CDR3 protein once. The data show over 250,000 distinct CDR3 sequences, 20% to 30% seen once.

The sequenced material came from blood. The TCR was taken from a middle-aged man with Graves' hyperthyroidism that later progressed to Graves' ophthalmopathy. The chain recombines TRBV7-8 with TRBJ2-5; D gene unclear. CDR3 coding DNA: TGTGCCAGCAGCTCCCGATCTATGGAGACCCAGTACTTC. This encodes CASSSRSMETQYF.